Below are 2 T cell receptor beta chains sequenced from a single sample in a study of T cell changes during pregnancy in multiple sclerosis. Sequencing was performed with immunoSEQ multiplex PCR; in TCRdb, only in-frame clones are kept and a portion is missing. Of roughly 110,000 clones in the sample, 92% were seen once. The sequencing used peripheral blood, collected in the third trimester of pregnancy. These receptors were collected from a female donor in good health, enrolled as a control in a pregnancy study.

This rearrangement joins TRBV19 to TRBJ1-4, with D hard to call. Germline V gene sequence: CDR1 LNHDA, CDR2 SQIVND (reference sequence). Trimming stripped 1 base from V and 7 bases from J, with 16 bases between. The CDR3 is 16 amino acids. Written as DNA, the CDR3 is TGTGCCAGTAGTATAGGAGGGTGGCCGGGAGCTGAAAAACTGTTTTTT. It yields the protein CASSIGGWPGAEKLFF.

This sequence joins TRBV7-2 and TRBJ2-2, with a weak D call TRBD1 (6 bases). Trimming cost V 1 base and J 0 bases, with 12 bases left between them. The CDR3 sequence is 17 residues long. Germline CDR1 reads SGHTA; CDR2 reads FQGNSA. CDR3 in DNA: TGTGCCAGCAGCTTAGACGGCAGGGGTGCGAACACCGGGGAGCTGTTTTTT. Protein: CASSLDGRGANTGELFF.